This TCR beta chain is from a study of blood T cell repertoires in COVID-19. Study in general: PBMCs, B-cell-depleted T cells, or T cells were the source of the cDNA or gDNA that made up the material.

The CDR3 covers 16 residues. Losses at the gene ends were 4 bases for V and 8 bases for J; bases not matched to a gene: 16. CDR1 MNHEY and CDR2 SMNVEV come from the germline V gene (reference sequence). Authors' data handling: Scientists estimated how many nucleated cells there were by amplifying reference gene primers. The data were produced by immunoSEQ multiplex PCR, yet TCRdb's version contains in-frame clones alone and is incomplete. The V and J calls and clone size are taken from that table; D and trimming were inferred from the DNA. Of hundreds of thousands of clones in the sample, 70% to 90% were seen once.

This TCR came from a woman under 40 with active or convalescent COVID-19. Sequenced sample: peripheral blood. The V gene is TRBV27, the J gene TRBJ1-2; the match to TRBD1 covers 7 bases. In nucleotides, the CDR3 is TGTGCCAGCAGTTGGGGCACGGGACAGCCTTTCGGAGGCTACACCTTC. It codes for CASSWGTGQPFGGYTF.